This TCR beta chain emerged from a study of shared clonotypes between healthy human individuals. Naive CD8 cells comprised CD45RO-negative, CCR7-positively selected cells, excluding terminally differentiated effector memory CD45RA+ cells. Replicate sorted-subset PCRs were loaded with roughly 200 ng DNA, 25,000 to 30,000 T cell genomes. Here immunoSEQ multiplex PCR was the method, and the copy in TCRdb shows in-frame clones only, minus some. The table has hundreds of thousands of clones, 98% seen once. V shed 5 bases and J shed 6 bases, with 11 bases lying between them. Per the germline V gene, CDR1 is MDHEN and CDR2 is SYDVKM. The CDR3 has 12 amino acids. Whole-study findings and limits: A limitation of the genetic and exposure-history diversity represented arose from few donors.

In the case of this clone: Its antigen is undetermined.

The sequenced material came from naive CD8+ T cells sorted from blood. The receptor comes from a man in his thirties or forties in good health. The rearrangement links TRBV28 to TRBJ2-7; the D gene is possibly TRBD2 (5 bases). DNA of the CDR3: TGTGCCAGCAGTGGCGGGTATCTCGAGCAGTACTTC. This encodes CASSGGYLEQYF.